This TCR beta chain was retrieved from a study of tumor T cells in aggressive B-cell lymphoma. Clones were read by immunoSEQ multiplex PCR, and TCRdb kept only the in-frame ones, dropping some. The sample has 3,100 or so clones; roughly nine tenths are singletons. This receptor was obtained from an adult with diffuse large B cell lymphoma. Source material: tumor tissue.

In nucleotides, the CDR3 is TGTGCCATCAGTCGGGGTTGGTATGGCTACACCTTC. This translates into CAISRGWYGYTF. This chain connects TRBV10-3 to TRBJ1-2; D is ambiguous. V lost 5 bases and J 5 bases, leaving 9 bases between the germline ends. CDR3 length equals 12 residues. Germline CDR1 ENHRY, CDR2 SYGVKD.